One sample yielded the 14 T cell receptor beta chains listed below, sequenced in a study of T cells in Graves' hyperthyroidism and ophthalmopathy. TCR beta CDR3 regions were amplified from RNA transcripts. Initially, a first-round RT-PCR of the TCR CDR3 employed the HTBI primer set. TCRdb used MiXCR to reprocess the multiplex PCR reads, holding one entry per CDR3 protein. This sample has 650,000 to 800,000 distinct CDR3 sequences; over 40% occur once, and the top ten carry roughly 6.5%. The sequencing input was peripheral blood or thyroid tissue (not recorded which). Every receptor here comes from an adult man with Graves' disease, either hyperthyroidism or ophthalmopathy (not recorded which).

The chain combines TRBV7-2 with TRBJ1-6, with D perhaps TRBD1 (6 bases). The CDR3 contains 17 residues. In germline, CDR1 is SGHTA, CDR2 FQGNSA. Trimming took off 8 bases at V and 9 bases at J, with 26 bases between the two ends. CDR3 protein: CASRSFGGWGKGSPLHF. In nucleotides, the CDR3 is TGTGCCAGCCGTTCTTTTGGGGGCTGGGGTAAAGGTTCACCCCTCCACTTT.

CDR3 amino acids: CASSLGQGPVEKLFF. The CDR3 DNA sequence: TGTGCCAGCAGCTTAGGACAGGGGCCGGTTGAAAAACTGTTTTTT. The V call is TRBV7-9, the J call TRBJ1-4; 8 bases are a match to TRBD1. The J segment lost 7 bases and the V segment lost 1 base, leaving 5 bases of the junction unmatched. The CDR3 loop spans 15 amino acids. CDR1 and CDR2 (germline): SEHNR, FQNEAQ (reference sequence).

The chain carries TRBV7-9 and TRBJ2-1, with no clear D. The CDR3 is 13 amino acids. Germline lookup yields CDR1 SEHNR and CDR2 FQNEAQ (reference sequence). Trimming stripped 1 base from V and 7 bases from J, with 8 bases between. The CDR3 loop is CASSLVSLNEQFF. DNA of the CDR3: TGTGCCAGCAGCTTAGTATCGCTTAATGAGCAGTTCTTC.

CDR3 sequence: CASSEASYNSPLHF. The CDR3 nucleotides read TGTGCCAGCAGTGAGGCTAGCTATAATTCACCCCTCCACTTT. The chain joins TRBV25-1 to TRBJ1-6; D not resolved. V was trimmed by 3 bases and J by 3 bases, leaving 6 bases between them. This CDR3 spans 14 amino acids. In germline, CDR1 is MGHDK, CDR2 SYGVNS.

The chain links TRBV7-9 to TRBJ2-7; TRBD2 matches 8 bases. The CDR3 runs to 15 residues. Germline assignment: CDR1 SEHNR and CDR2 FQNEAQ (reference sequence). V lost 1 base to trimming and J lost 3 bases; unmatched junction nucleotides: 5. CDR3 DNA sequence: TGTGCCAGCAGCTTAGAGCACGGGGGGGACTACGAGCAGTACTTC. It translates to CASSLEHGGDYEQYF.

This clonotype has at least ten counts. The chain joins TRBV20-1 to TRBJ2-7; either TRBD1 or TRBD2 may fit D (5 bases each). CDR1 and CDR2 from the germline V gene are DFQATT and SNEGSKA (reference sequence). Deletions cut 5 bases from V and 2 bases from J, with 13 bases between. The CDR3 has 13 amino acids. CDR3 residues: CSALRDGAYEQYF. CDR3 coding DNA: TGCAGTGCTCTCCGGGACGGAGCCTACGAGCAGTACTTC.

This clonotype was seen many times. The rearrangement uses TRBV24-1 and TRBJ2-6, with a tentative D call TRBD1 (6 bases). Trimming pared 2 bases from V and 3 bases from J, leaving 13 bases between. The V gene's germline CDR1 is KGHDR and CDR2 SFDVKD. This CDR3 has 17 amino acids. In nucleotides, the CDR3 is TGTGCCACCAGTGATTCCGGTCCAGGGGTTGGGGCCAACGTCCTGACTTTC. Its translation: CATSDSGPGVGANVLTF.

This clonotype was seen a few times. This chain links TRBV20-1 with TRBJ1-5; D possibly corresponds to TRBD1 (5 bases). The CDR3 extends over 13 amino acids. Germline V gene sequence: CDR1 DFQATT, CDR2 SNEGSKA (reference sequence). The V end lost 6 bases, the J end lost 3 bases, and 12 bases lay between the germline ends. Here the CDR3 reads CSATDRDNQPQHF. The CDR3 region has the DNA TGCAGTGCGACAGACAGAGACAATCAGCCCCAGCATTTT.

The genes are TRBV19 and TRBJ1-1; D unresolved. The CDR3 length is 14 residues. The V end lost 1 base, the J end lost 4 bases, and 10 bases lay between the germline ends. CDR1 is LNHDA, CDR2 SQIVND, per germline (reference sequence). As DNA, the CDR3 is TGTGCCAGTAGTATAGCGGCAGTGAGCACTGAAGCTTTCTTT. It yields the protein CASSIAAVSTEAFF.

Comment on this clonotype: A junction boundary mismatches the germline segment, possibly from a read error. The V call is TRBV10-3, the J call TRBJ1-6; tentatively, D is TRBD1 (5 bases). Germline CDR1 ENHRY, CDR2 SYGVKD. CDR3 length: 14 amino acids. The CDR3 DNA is TGTGCCGTCAGTGAGGGCAAGGGGAATTCACCCCTCCACTTT. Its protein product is CAVSEGKGNSPLHF.

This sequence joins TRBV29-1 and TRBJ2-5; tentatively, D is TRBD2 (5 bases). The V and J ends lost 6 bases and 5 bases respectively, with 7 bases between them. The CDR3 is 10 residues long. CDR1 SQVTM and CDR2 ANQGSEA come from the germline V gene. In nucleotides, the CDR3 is TGCAGCGTCCGCGGGGAGACCCAGTACTTC. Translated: CSVRGETQYF.

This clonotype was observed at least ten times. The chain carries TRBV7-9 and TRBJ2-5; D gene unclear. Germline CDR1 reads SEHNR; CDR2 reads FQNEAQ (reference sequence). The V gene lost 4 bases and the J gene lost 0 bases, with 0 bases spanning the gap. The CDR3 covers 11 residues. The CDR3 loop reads CASSYQETQYF. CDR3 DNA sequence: TGTGCCAGCAGCTACCAAGAGACCCAGTACTTC.

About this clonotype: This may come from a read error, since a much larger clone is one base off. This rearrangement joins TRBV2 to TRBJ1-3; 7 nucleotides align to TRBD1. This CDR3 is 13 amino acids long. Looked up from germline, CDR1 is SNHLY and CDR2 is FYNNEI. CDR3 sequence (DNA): TGTGGCAGCACCGGGACAGCGGGAAACACCATATATTTT. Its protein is CGSTGTAGNTIYF. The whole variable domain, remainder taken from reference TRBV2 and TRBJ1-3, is EPEVTQTPSHQVTQMGQEVILRCVPISNHLYFYWYRQILGQKVEFLVSFYNNEISEKSEIFDDQFSVERPDGSNFTLKIRSTKLEDSAMYFCGSTGTAGNTIYFGEGSWLTVV.

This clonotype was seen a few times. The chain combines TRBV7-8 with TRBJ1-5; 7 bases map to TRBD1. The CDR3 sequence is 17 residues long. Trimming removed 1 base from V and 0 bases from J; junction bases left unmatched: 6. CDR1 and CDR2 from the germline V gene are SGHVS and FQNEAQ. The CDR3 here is CASSLVHRGISNQPQHF. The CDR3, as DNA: TGTGCCAGCAGCTTAGTGCACAGGGGAATTAGCAATCAGCCCCAGCATTTT. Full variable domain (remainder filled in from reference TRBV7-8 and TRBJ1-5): GAGVSQSPRYKVAKRGQDVALRCDPISGHVSLFWYQQALGQGPEFLTYFQNEAQLDKSGLPSDRFFAERPEGSVSTLKIQRTQQEDSAVYLCASSLVHRGISNQPQHFGDGTRLSIL.